This TCR beta chain is from a study of beta chain features in type 1 diabetes. J was trimmed by 4 bases and V by 4 bases; bases with no gene match: 10. From germline, CDR1 is LGHNA and CDR2 YNFKEQ. The CDR3 runs to 18 residues. The whole isolated RNA underwent reverse transcription, so sequencing captured expressed TCRB transcripts. Only in-frame clones appear in the TCRdb table, and some are missing; sequencing was by immunoSEQ multiplex PCR. The sample has hundreds of thousands of clones; 12% to 15% are singletons. At least ten counts were recorded for this clone. Sequenced input: central memory CD4+ T cells from blood. The clonotype originates from a man aged 25-45 years in good health. The chain links TRBV4-2 to TRBJ2-1; 13 positions agree with TRBD2. The CDR3 DNA reads TGTGCCAGCAGCCCACCCCGGACTAGCGGGGGCGTATACAATGAGCAGTTCTTC. This translates into CASSPPRTSGGVYNEQFF.